A selection of T cell receptor beta chains follows, all from one sample in a study of cytomegalovirus exposure and HLA in healthy donors. Generated by immunoSEQ multiplex PCR, the TCRdb table keeps only in-frame clones and is missing some. The table gives approximately 110,000 clones; the top ten clones make up less than 4.5% of it. Sequencing was performed on PBMCs. These receptors were taken from a man between 18 and 35 years old in good health and CMV-seronegative. Each CDR3 is given with its conserved first and last residue.

length | J | V | CDR3
17 | TRBJ1-6 | TRBV7-3 | CASSALPGGSYNSPLHF
13 | TRBJ2-2 | TRBV6-1 | CALGQGNTGELFF
11 | TRBJ1-4 | TRBV25-1 | CAIPRSEKLFF
15 | TRBJ2-3 | TRBV5-4 | CASSWGDRVADTQYF
17 | TRBJ2-3 | TRBV7-9 | CASSSGTSGAITDTQYF
15 | . | TRBV25-1 | CASSGIYRGSYEQYF
13 | TRBJ2-1 | TRBV5-1 | CASSLRERQGQFF
14 | TRBJ2-5 | TRBV4-1 | CASSSVAILETQYF
15 | TRBJ2-4 | TRBV11-2 | CASSSGLAGADIQYF
14 | TRBJ1-1 | TRBV6-4 | CASRRGALNTEAFF
15 | TRBJ1-5 | TRBV5-6 | CASSGGGSLNQPQHF
14 | TRBJ1-3 | TRBV27 | CASSPQAYLNTIYF
15 | TRBJ2-2 | TRBV7-6 | CASSARGPNTGELFF
10 | TRBJ2-1 | TRBV20-1 | CSASFHEQFF
15 | TRBJ2-1 | TRBV7-9 | CASSFSGTERGEQFF
14 | TRBJ2-5 | TRBV5-1 | CASSVAGVVETQYF
16 | TRBJ2-3 | TRBV10-1 | CASSESATTSSGGQYF
12 | TRBJ2-2 | TRBV29-1 | CSVVTGTGELFF
11 | TRBJ2-3 | TRBV7-8 | CASDGGSGKYF
15 | TRBJ2-7 | TRBV5-1 | CASSLGSGRENEQYF
18 | TRBJ2-6 | TRBV4-1 | CASSQENIRISGANVLTF
15 | TRBJ2-1 | TRBV7-9 | CASSLGLADLNEQFF
14 | TRBJ1-4 | TRBV29-1 | CSVGRDRESEKLFF
13 | TRBJ1-6 | TRBV10-3 | CAIGPDLSSPLHF
18 | TRBJ2-7 | TRBV4-1 | CASSQEVSGRTPSYEQYF
16 | TRBJ2-3 | TRBV5-1 | CASSPPTGANTDTQYF
15 | TRBJ2-1 | TRBV11-2 | CASSFEAVSYNEQFF
15 | TRBJ2-3 | TRBV28 | CASRELASSTDTQYF
17 | TRBJ2-2 | TRBV5-1 | CASRRTSGGANTGELFF
16 | TRBJ2-1 | TRBV7-6 | CASSPLKGQGYNEQFF
17 | TRBJ2-3 | TRBV7-9 | CASSLDAVGLRTDTQYF